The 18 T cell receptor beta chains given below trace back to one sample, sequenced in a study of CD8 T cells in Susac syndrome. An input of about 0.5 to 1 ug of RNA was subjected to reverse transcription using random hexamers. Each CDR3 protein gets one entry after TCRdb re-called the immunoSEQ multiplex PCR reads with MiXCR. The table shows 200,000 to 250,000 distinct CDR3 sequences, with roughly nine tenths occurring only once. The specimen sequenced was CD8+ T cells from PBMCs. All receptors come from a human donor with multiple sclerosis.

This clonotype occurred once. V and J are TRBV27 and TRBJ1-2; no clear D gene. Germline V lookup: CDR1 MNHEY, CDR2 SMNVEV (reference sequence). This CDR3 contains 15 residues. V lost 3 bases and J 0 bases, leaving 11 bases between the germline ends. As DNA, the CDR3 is TGTGCCAGCAGTTTCCTTATGGGGTCTAACTATGGCTACACCTTC. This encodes CASSFLMGSNYGYTF.

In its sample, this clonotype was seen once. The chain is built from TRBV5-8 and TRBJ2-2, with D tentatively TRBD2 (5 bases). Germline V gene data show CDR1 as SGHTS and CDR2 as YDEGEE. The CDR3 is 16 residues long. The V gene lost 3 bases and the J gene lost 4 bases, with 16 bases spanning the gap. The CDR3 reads CASSSREKRVTGELFF. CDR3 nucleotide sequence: TGTGCCAGCAGCTCCCGAGAGAAGAGGGTCACCGGGGAGCTGTTTTTT. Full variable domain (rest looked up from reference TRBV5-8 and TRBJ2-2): EAGVTQSPTHLIKTRGQQATLRCSPISGHTSVYWYQQALGLGLQFLLWYDEGEERNRGNFPPRFSGRQFPNYSSELNVNALELEDSALYLCASSSREKRVTGELFFGEGSRLTVL.

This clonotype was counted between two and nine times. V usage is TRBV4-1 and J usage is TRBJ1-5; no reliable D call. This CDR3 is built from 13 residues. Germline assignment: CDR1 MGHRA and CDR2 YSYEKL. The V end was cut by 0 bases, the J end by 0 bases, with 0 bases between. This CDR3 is CASSQDSNQPQHF. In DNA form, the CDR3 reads TGCGCCAGCAGCCAAGATAGCAATCAGCCCCAGCATTTT.

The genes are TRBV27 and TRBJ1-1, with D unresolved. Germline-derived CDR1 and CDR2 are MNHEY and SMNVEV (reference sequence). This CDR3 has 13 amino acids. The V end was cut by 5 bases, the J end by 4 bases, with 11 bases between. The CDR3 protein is CASSQFGVTEAFF. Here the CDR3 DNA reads TGTGCCAGCAGTCAATTTGGGGTCACTGAAGCTTTCTTT.

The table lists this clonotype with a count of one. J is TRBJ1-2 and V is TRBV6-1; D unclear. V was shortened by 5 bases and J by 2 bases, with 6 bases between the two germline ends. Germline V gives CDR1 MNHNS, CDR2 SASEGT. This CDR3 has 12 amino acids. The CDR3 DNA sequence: TGTGCCAGCAGTACCGACAACTATGGCTACACCTTC. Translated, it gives CASSTDNYGYTF.

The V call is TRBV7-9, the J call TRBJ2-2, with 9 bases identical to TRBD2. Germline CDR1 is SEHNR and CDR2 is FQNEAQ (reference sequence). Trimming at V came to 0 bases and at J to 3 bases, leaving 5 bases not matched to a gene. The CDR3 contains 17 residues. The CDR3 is CASSLAGTSLDTGELFF. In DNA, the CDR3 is TGTGCCAGCAGCTTAGCCGGGACTAGCTTGGACACCGGGGAGCTGTTTTTT. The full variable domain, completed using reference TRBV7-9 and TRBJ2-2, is DTGVSQNPRHKITKRGQNVTFRCDPISEHNRLYWYRQTLGQGPEFLTYFQNEAQLEKSRLLSDRFSAERPKGSFSTLEIQRTEQGDSAMYLCASSLAGTSLDTGELFFGEGSRLTVL.

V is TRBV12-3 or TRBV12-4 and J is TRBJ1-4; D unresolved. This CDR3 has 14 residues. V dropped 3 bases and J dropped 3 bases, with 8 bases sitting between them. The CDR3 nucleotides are TGTGCCAGCAGTTTTTTAGGAGCTAATGAAAAACTGTTTTTT. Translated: CASSFLGANEKLFF.

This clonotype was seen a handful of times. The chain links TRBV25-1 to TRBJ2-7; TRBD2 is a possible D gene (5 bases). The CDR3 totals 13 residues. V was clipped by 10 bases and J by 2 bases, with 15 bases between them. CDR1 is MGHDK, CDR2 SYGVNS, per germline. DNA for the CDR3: TGTGCCACCCGCGGAGGACGCGCCTACGAGCAGTACTTC. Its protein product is CATRGGRAYEQYF.

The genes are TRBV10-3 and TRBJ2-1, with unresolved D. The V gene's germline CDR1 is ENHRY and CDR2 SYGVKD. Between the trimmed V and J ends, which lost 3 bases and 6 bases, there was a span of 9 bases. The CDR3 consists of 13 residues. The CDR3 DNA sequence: TGTGCCATCAGTGACGGCCCCGTCAATGAGCAGTTCTTC. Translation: CAISDGPVNEQFF.

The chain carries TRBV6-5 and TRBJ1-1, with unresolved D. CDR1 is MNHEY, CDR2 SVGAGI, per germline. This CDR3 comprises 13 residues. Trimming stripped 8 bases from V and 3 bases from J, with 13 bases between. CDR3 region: CASLNSGDTEAFF. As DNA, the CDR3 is TGTGCCAGCTTGAATTCAGGAGACACTGAAGCTTTCTTT.

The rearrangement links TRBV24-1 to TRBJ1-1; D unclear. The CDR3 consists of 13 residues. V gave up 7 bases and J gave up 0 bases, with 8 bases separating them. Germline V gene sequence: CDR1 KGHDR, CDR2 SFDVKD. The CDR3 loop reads CATRASLNTEAFF. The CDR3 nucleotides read TGTGCCACCAGGGCATCCCTGAACACTGAAGCTTTCTTT.

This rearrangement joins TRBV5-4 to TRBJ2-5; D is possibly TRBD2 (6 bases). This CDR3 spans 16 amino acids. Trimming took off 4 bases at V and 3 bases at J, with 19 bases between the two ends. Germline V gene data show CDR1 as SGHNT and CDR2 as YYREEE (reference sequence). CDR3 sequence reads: CASSMGGQGKEETQYF. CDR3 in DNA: TGTGCCAGCAGCATGGGGGGTCAGGGTAAGGAAGAGACCCAGTACTTC.

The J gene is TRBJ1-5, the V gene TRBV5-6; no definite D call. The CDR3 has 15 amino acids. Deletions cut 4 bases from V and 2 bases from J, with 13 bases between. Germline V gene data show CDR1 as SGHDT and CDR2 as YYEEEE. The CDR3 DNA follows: TGTGCCAGCAGCGAAGGATTCGGGGGCAATCAGCCCCAGCATTTT. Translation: CASSEGFGGNQPQHF.

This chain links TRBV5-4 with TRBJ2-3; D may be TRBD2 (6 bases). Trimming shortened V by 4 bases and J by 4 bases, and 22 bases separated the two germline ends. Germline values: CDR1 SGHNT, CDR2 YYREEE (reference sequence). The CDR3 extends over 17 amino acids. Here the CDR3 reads CASSRTSITTKADTQYF. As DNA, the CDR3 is TGTGCCAGCAGCAGAACTAGCATCACCACAAAGGCAGATACGCAGTATTTT. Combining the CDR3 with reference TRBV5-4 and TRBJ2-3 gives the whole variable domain ETGVTQSPTHLIKTRGQQVTLRCSSQSGHNTVSWYQQALGQGPQFIFQYYREEENGRGNFPPRFSGLQFPNYSSELNVNALELDDSALYLCASSRTSITTKADTQYFGPGTRLTVL.

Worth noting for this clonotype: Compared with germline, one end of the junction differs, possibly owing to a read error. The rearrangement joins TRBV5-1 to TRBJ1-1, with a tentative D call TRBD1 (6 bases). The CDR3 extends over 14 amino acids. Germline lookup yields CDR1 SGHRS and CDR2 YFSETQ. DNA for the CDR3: TGCGCCAGCAGCTTAACCGGGACAAATACTGAAGTTTTCTTT. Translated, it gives CASSLTGTNTEVFF.

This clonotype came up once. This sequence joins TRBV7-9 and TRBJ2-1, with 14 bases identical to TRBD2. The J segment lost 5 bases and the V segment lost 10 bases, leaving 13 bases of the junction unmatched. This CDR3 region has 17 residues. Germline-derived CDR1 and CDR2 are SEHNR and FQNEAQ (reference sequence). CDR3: CATGRLAGGPADNEQFF. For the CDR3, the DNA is TGTGCCACTGGGCGACTAGCGGGAGGGCCTGCGGACAATGAGCAGTTCTTC.

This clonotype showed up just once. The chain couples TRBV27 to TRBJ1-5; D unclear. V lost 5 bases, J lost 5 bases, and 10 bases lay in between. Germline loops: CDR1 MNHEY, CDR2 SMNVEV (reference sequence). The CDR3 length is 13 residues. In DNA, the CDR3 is TGTGCCAGCAGTCCGAATCTCCATCAGCCCCAGCATTTT. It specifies CASSPNLHQPQHF.

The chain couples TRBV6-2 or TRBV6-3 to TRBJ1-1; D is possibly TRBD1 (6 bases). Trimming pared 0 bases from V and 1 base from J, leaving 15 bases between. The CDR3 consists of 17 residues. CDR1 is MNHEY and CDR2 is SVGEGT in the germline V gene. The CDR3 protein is CASSYSGRTAKNTEAFF. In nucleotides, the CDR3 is TGTGCCAGCAGTTACTCGGGCAGGACAGCTAAGAACACTGAAGCTTTCTTT.